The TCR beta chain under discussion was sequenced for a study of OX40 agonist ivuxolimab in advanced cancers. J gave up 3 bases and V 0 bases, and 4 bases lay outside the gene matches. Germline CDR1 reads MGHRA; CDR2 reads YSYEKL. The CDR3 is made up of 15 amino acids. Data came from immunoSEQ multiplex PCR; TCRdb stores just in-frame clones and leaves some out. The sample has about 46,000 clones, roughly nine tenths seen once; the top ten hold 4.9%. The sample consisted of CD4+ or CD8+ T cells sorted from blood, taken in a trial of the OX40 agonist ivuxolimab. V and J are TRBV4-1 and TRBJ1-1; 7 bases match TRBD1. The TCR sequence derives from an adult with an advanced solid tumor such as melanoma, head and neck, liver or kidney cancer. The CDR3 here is CASSQDRGKYTEAFF. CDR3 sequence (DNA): TGCGCCAGCAGCCAAGACAGGGGGAAATACACTGAAGCTTTCTTT.